This T cell receptor beta chain was found in a study of cytomegalovirus exposure and HLA in healthy donors. Concerning this clone itself: Its cognate antigen is unknown.

V shed 0 bases and J shed 2 bases, with 4 bases lying between them. The CDR3 length is 13 residues. CDR1 is SGHNT and CDR2 is YENEEA in the germline V gene. Both 60 Vbeta primers and 13 Jbeta primers went into the PCR. Generated by immunoSEQ multiplex PCR, the TCRdb table keeps only in-frame clones and is missing some. The sample holds roughly 190,000 clones, about three quarters seen once. Findings and limits, study-wide: Sequences of the TCR beta chain were said to predict the HLA-A and HLA-B alleles of most subjects accurately. Confirmation was obtained in vitro that three CMV-associated chains are specific for CMV antigens. A later analysis linked a missense variant in DCLRE1C to the trimming of TCR beta V and J genes. A later analysis found common viral pathogens apparently linked to several of the most significant clusters.

Material: PBMCs. V usage is TRBV11-3 and J usage is TRBJ2-5; D is unclear. This TCR was sampled from a woman under 40 in good health and CMV-seropositive. CDR3 bases: TGTGCCAGCAGCTTAGACTATCAAGAGACCCAGTACTTC. As protein: CASSLDYQETQYF. Supplemented by reference TRBV11-3 and TRBJ2-5, the full variable domain reads EAGVVQSPRYKIIEKKQPVAFWCNPISGHNTLYWYLQNLGQGPELLIRYENEEAVDDSQLPKDRFSAERLKGVDSTLKIQPAELGDSAVYLCASSLDYQETQYFGPGTRLLVL.